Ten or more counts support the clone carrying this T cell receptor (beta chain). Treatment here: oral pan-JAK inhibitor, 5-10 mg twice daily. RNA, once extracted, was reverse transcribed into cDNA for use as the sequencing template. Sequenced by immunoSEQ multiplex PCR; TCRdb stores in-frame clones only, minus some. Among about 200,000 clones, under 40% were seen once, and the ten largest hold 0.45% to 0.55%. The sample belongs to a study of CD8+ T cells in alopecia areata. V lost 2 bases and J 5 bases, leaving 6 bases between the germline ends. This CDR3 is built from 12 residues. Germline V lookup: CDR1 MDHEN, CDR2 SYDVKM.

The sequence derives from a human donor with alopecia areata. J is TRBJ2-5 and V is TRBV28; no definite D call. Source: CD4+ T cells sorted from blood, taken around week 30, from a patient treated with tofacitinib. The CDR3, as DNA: TGTGCCAGCAGTTTAGTGCACGAGACCCAGTACTTC. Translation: CASSLVHETQYF.